This T cell receptor beta chain originates from a study of OX40 agonist ivuxolimab in advanced cancers. Study-level background: Prior checkpoint blockade (anti-PD-1, anti-PD-L1 or anti-CTLA-4) was permitted; about 40% had it.

This CDR3 has 11 amino acids. Germline V gene lookup returns CDR1 SGHRS and CDR2 YFSETQ. Trimming took 0 bases from V and 6 from J, leaving 3 bases between them. Assay used: immunoSEQ multiplex PCR; TCRdb lists only in-frame clones, some missing. Of 90,000 or so clones listed, more than 90% are singletons. Concerning this clone: The antigen is undetermined.

Study-wide points: Individuals who were partial responders at 0.1-3.0 mg/kg had clonal expansion that ranked among the lowest. The study did not work out the antigen specificity of the expanded peripheral T cells.

The chain has TRBV5-1 and TRBJ1-1; D uncertain. The receptor was isolated from an adult with an advanced solid tumor such as melanoma, head and neck, liver or kidney cancer. The specimen comprised CD4+ or CD8+ T cells sorted from blood, sampled in a trial of the OX40 agonist ivuxolimab. CDR3 sequence (DNA): TGCGCCAGCAGCTTGGCCTCTGAAGCTTTCTTT. This encodes CASSLASEAFF.